Listed here is a single TCR beta chain. This sample stems from a study of blood T cell repertoires in COVID-19. Study background: Samples taken during acute and convalescent COVID-19 were collected in the United States, Italy and Spain. From T cells, B-cell-depleted T cells, or PBMCs came the material, which was cDNA or gDNA.

TCRdb keeps only in-frame clones here, not all; method: immunoSEQ multiplex PCR. The data show about 140,000 clones, with roughly four fifths seen just once and 3.5% to 5.5% held by the top ten. Source material: peripheral blood. This TCR was sampled from a woman over 75 with active or convalescent COVID-19.

The chain's CDR3 is CASRPPTGSGTEAFF. The CDR3 DNA follows: TGTGCCAGCAGACCCCCCACTGGTAGCGGCACTGAAGCTTTCTTT. The rearrangement uses TRBV28 and TRBJ1-1; D is undetermined. This CDR3 is built from 15 residues. V gave up 6 bases and J gave up 4 bases, with 18 bases separating them. The germline CDR1 and CDR2 sequences are MDHEN and SYDVKM. Full variable domain (outside the CDR3, taken from reference TRBV28 and TRBJ1-1): DVKVTQSSRYLVKRTGEKVFLECVQDMDHENMFWYRQDPGLGLRLIYFSYDVKMKEKGDIPEGYSVSREKKERFSLILESASTNQTSMYLCASRPPTGSGTEAFFGQGTRLTVV.